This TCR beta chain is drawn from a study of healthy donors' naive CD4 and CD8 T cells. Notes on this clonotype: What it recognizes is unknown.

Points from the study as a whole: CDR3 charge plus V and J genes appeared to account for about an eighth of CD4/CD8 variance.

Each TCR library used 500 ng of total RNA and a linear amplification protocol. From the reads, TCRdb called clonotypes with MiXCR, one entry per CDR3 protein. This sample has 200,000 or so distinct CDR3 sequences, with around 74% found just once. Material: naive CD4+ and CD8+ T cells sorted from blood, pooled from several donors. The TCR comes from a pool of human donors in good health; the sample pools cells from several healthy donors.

CDR3 amino acids: CASSPQQPYEQYF. In DNA, the CDR3 is TGTGCCAGCAGTCCCCAACAACCGTACGAGCAGTACTTC. This rearrangement joins TRBV6-5 to TRBJ2-7; no clear D gene. V was pared by 5 bases and J by 4 bases, with 12 bases between. From germline, CDR1 is MNHEY and CDR2 SVGAGI. There are 13 residues in the CDR3.